The rows below give T cell receptor beta chains drawn from one sample of a study of OX40 agonist ivuxolimab in advanced cancers. TCRdb keeps only in-frame clones here, not all; method: immunoSEQ multiplex PCR. Of under 85,000 clones in the sample, roughly nine tenths were seen once. The sequences come from CD4+ or CD8+ T cells sorted from blood, collected in a trial of the OX40 agonist ivuxolimab. The origin of the receptors is an adult with an advanced solid tumor such as melanoma, head and neck, liver or kidney cancer. CDR3s include the opening cysteine and the closing phenylalanine or tryptophan. A D gene is named only where the DNA matches it firmly. Size tells how often a clone was seen (once, few, many) or the class of an expanded clone, and some rows leave it out.

j_gene: TRBJ2-3
abundance: .
d_gene: .
v_gene: TRBV5-6
CDR3aa: CASSLPGYSDTQYF
CDR3nt: TGTGCCAGCAGCTTGCCAGGTTATTCAGATACGCAGTATTTT

j_gene: TRBJ1-5
abundance: .
d_gene: TRBD1
v_gene: TRBV19
CDR3aa: CASSIWGQNQPQHF
CDR3nt: TGTGCCAGTAGTATTTGGGGACAGAATCAGCCCCAGCATTTT

j_gene: TRBJ2-1
abundance: .
d_gene: .
v_gene: TRBV11-3
CDR3aa: CASSAGHPPNEQFF
CDR3nt: TGTGCCAGCAGCGCCGGACACCCTCCCAATGAGCAGTTCTTC

j_gene: TRBJ1-1
abundance: few
d_gene: TRBD1
v_gene: TRBV5-5
CDR3aa: CASSVDRDTEAFF
CDR3nt: TGTGCCAGCAGCGTGGACAGGGACACTGAAGCTTTCTTT

j_gene: TRBJ2-3
abundance: .
d_gene: .
v_gene: TRBV7-8
CDR3aa: CASSLRQAGDTQYF
CDR3nt: TGTGCCAGCAGCTTACGACAGGCGGGCGATACGCAGTATTTT

j_gene: TRBJ2-5
abundance: .
d_gene: .
v_gene: TRBV10-3
CDR3aa: CAIKDRKETQYF
CDR3nt: TGTGCCATCAAGGACAGAAAAGAGACCCAGTACTTC

j_gene: TRBJ2-1
abundance: .
d_gene: .
v_gene: TRBV11-2
CDR3aa: CASSLGSRNEQFF
CDR3nt: TGTGCCAGCAGCTTAGGGTCGAGGAATGAGCAGTTCTTC

j_gene: TRBJ2-7
abundance: .
d_gene: .
v_gene: TRBV6-5
CDR3aa: CASRDALLESNEQYF
CDR3nt: TGTGCCAGCAGAGACGCTTTACTAGAGTCAAACGAGCAGTACTTC

j_gene: TRBJ1-1
abundance: .
d_gene: .
v_gene: TRBV28
CDR3aa: CASSLTGLMNTEAFF
CDR3nt: TGTGCCAGCAGTTTAACGGGGCTTATGAACACTGAAGCTTTCTTT

j_gene: TRBJ2-2
abundance: .
d_gene: .
v_gene: TRBV27
CDR3aa: CASSLVAGGAGELFF
CDR3nt: TGTGCCAGCAGTTTAGTCGCAGGAGGGGCCGGGGAGCTGTTTTTT

j_gene: TRBJ1-1
abundance: .
d_gene: .
v_gene: TRBV30
CDR3aa: CAWSRLVRDAEAFF
CDR3nt: TGTGCCTGGAGTCGTTTAGTCAGGGACGCTGAAGCTTTCTTT

j_gene: TRBJ1-5
abundance: .
d_gene: TRBD1
v_gene: TRBV5-4
CDR3aa: CASSLGGQLNQPQHF
CDR3nt: TGTGCCAGCAGCTTGGGGGGACAGTTAAACCAGCCCCAGCATTTT

j_gene: TRBJ1-2
abundance: .
d_gene: .
v_gene: TRBV4-3
CDR3aa: CASSQDLRLYGYTF
CDR3nt: TGCGCCAGCAGCCAAGACTTACGACTCTATGGCTACACCTTC

j_gene: TRBJ2-2
abundance: .
d_gene: TRBD1
v_gene: TRBV6-6
CDR3aa: CASRTGTASRELFF
CDR3nt: TGTGCCAGCAGAACCGGGACAGCCTCCCGGGAGCTGTTTTTT

j_gene: TRBJ1-1
abundance: .
d_gene: .
v_gene: TRBV5-1
CDR3aa: CASSLEMDTEAFF
CDR3nt: TGCGCCAGCAGCTTGGAGATGGACACTGAAGCTTTCTTT

j_gene: TRBJ2-7
abundance: .
d_gene: TRBD2
v_gene: TRBV27
CDR3aa: CASSRLAGAYEQYF
CDR3nt: TGTGCCAGCAGCAGACTAGCGGGAGCCTACGAGCAGTACTTC

j_gene: TRBJ1-2
abundance: few
d_gene: .
v_gene: TRBV18
CDR3aa: CASSPTTGQSEGYGYTF
CDR3nt: TGTGCCAGCTCACCCACGACCGGACAGTCAGAGGGCTATGGCTACACCTTC

j_gene: TRBJ2-7
abundance: .
d_gene: .
v_gene: TRBV7-9
CDR3aa: CASSLGPIYEQYF
CDR3nt: TGTGCCAGCAGCTTGGGCCCCATCTACGAGCAGTACTTC

j_gene: TRBJ2-5
abundance: .
d_gene: TRBD2
v_gene: TRBV18
CDR3aa: CASSPPGGRQETQYF
CDR3nt: TGTGCCAGCTCACCACCTGGCGGGAGACAAGAGACCCAGTACTTC

j_gene: TRBJ2-7
abundance: .
d_gene: .
v_gene: TRBV5-5
CDR3aa: CASSPVRAYSVTYEQYF
CDR3nt: TGTGCCAGCAGCCCTGTCAGAGCCTACTCCGTAACCTACGAGCAGTACTTC

j_gene: TRBJ1-1
abundance: .
d_gene: .
v_gene: TRBV6-6
CDR3aa: CASSYGQGTEAFF
CDR3nt: TGTGCCAGCAGTTACGGGCAGGGCACTGAAGCTTTCTTT

j_gene: TRBJ1-2
abundance: .
d_gene: .
v_gene: TRBV15
CDR3aa: CATSKREDYGYTF
CDR3nt: TGTGCCACCAGCAAAAGGGAAGACTATGGCTACACCTTC

j_gene: TRBJ2-2
abundance: .
d_gene: TRBD2
v_gene: TRBV6-5
CDR3aa: CASRRAGAVTGELFF
CDR3nt: TGTGCCAGCAGACGAGCGGGAGCGGTCACCGGGGAGCTGTTTTTT

j_gene: TRBJ2-5
abundance: .
d_gene: .
v_gene: TRBV6-5
CDR3aa: CASRRDRETQYF
CDR3nt: TGTGCCAGCAGGCGGGACCGGGAGACCCAGTACTTC

j_gene: TRBJ2-4
abundance: few
d_gene: TRBD2
v_gene: TRBV5-6
CDR3aa: CASSFRGGGNIQYF
CDR3nt: TGTGCCAGCAGCTTTCGGGGGGGCGGGAACATTCAGTACTTC

j_gene: TRBJ1-2
abundance: .
d_gene: .
v_gene: TRBV20-1
CDR3aa: CSDPTGYGYTF
CDR3nt: TGCAGTGACCCTACAGGGTATGGCTACACCTTC

j_gene: TRBJ2-2
abundance: .
d_gene: .
v_gene: TRBV25-1
CDR3aa: CASRVQGATGELFF
CDR3nt: TGTGCCAGCAGAGTTCAAGGGGCCACCGGGGAGCTGTTTTTT

j_gene: TRBJ1-5
abundance: .
d_gene: .
v_gene: TRBV11-2
CDR3aa: CASSPQGPRYSNQPQHF
CDR3nt: TGTGCCAGCAGCCCACAGGGACCCCGTTATAGCAATCAGCCCCAGCATTTT

j_gene: TRBJ1-5
abundance: .
d_gene: .
v_gene: TRBV7-3
CDR3aa: CASSLKGTNSNQPQHF
CDR3nt: TGTGCCAGCAGCTTAAAGGGGACTAATAGCAATCAGCCCCAGCATTTT

j_gene: TRBJ2-5
abundance: .
d_gene: .
v_gene: TRBV7-2
CDR3aa: CASSFQRSQETQYF
CDR3nt: TGTGCCAGCAGCTTCCAGCGGAGCCAAGAGACCCAGTACTTC

j_gene: TRBJ2-3
abundance: once
d_gene: .
v_gene: TRBV2
CDR3aa: CAGSRAFTDTQYF
CDR3nt: TGTGCCGGATCTAGGGCTTTCACAGATACGCAGTATTTT

j_gene: TRBJ2-7
abundance: .
d_gene: .
v_gene: TRBV28
CDR3aa: CASSLTGIYEQYF
CDR3nt: TGTGCCAGCAGTTTAACAGGGATCTACGAGCAGTACTTC

j_gene: TRBJ2-3
abundance: .
d_gene: .
v_gene: TRBV28
CDR3aa: CASSLRTDDTQYF
CDR3nt: TGTGCCAGCAGTTTAAGGACAGACGATACGCAGTATTTT

j_gene: TRBJ2-1
abundance: .
d_gene: .
v_gene: TRBV6-7
CDR3aa: CASSETGRGNEQFF
CDR3nt: TGTGCCAGCAGTGAGACAGGGAGGGGCAATGAGCAGTTCTTC

j_gene: TRBJ2-2
abundance: .
d_gene: .
v_gene: TRBV13
CDR3aa: CASSPGSGSNLGGELFF
CDR3nt: TGTGCCAGCAGCCCAGGGTCAGGGTCGAATTTGGGCGGGGAGCTGTTTTTT

j_gene: TRBJ2-4
abundance: once
d_gene: .
v_gene: TRBV7-3
CDR3aa: CASSLVTTGAKNIQYF
CDR3nt: TGTGCCAGCAGCTTAGTGACAACGGGGGCCAAAAACATTCAGTACTTC

j_gene: TRBJ1-2
abundance: .
d_gene: TRBD1
v_gene: TRBV12-5
CDR3aa: CASGPSGGGGYTF
CDR3nt: TGTGCTAGTGGGCCTTCAGGGGGAGGTGGCTACACCTTC

j_gene: TRBJ1-2
abundance: .
d_gene: .
v_gene: TRBV28
CDR3aa: CASLPRNYGYTF
CDR3nt: TGTGCCAGCCTACCTCGGAACTATGGCTACACCTTC

j_gene: TRBJ2-1
abundance: .
d_gene: .
v_gene: TRBV7-3
CDR3aa: CASSQGVNEQFF
CDR3nt: TGTGCCAGCAGCCAAGGGGTCAATGAGCAGTTCTTC

j_gene: TRBJ1-3
abundance: few
d_gene: .
v_gene: TRBV5-4
CDR3aa: CASSKTGLVSGNTIYF
CDR3nt: TGTGCCAGCAGCAAGACAGGCCTCGTCTCTGGAAACACCATATATTTT

j_gene: TRBJ2-5
abundance: .
d_gene: .
v_gene: TRBV19
CDR3aa: CASSNQETQYF
CDR3nt: TGTGCCAGTAGTAATCAAGAGACCCAGTACTTC

j_gene: TRBJ2-5
abundance: once
d_gene: .
v_gene: TRBV5-1
CDR3aa: CASKRDGGRQETQYF
CDR3nt: TGCGCCAGCAAGAGGGACGGAGGGCGTCAAGAGACCCAGTACTTC

j_gene: TRBJ2-1
abundance: .
d_gene: TRBD1
v_gene: TRBV5-1
CDR3aa: CASSLARGHEAEQFF
CDR3nt: TGCGCCAGCAGCTTGGCCAGGGGGCATGAGGCTGAGCAGTTCTTC

j_gene: TRBJ1-1
abundance: .
d_gene: TRBD1
v_gene: TRBV2
CDR3aa: CASSEPGTGGMNTEAFF
CDR3nt: TGTGCCAGCAGTGAGCCCGGGACAGGGGGTATGAACACTGAAGCTTTCTTT

j_gene: TRBJ2-2
abundance: .
d_gene: .
v_gene: TRBV6-6
CDR3aa: CASSSYPNTGELFF
CDR3nt: TGTGCCAGCAGTTCCTACCCGAACACCGGGGAGCTGTTTTTT

j_gene: TRBJ1-1
abundance: .
d_gene: TRBD1
v_gene: TRBV7-2
CDR3aa: CASSHLDRDEAFF
CDR3nt: TGTGCCAGCAGCCACCTCGACAGGGATGAGGCTTTCTTT

j_gene: TRBJ1-1
abundance: .
d_gene: .
v_gene: TRBV5-4
CDR3aa: CASSFQGFEMNTEAFF
CDR3nt: TGTGCCAGCAGCTTCCAGGGGTTCGAGATGAACACTGAAGCTTTCTTT

j_gene: TRBJ1-2
abundance: once
d_gene: TRBD1
v_gene: TRBV7-2
CDR3aa: CASSARTGGHYGYTF
CDR3nt: TGTGCCAGCAGCGCCCGGACAGGGGGCCACTATGGCTACACCTTC

j_gene: TRBJ2-1
abundance: .
d_gene: TRBD2
v_gene: TRBV25-1
CDR3aa: CASTSRLASNEQFF
CDR3nt: TGTGCCAGCACTTCCAGACTAGCGTCCAATGAGCAGTTCTTC

j_gene: TRBJ2-1
abundance: .
d_gene: .
v_gene: TRBV7-8
CDR3aa: CASSLRRTLEAEQFF
CDR3nt: TGTGCCAGCAGCTTACGTAGGACCCTGGAGGCTGAGCAGTTCTTC

j_gene: TRBJ1-5
abundance: .
d_gene: .
v_gene: TRBV19
CDR3aa: CASSTGQLDQPQHF
CDR3nt: TGTGCCAGTAGTACCGGACAGCTAGATCAGCCCCAGCATTTT

j_gene: TRBJ2-1
abundance: .
d_gene: .
v_gene: TRBV7-3
CDR3aa: CASSPTLLNEQFF
CDR3nt: TGTGCCAGCAGCCCTACTCTGCTCAATGAGCAGTTCTTC

j_gene: TRBJ2-7
abundance: once
d_gene: .
v_gene: TRBV9
CDR3aa: CASSPVGAGRGSYEQYF
CDR3nt: TGTGCCAGCAGCCCGGTGGGCGCGGGGCGGGGCTCCTACGAGCAGTACTTC

j_gene: TRBJ2-7
abundance: .
d_gene: TRBD1
v_gene: TRBV6-5
CDR3aa: CASRRDRRIYEQYF
CDR3nt: TGTGCCAGCAGAAGGGACAGGAGAATCTACGAGCAGTACTTC

j_gene: TRBJ1-5
abundance: .
d_gene: .
v_gene: TRBV19
CDR3aa: CASSGLGDQPQHF
CDR3nt: TGTGCCAGTAGCGGACTCGGGGATCAGCCCCAGCATTTT